This TCR beta chain was captured by sequencing in a study of blood T cell repertoires in COVID-19. Study context: Samples came from the United States, Italy and Spain, spanning acute and convalescent COVID-19. The analysed material was cDNA or gDNA that came from T cells, B-cell-depleted T cells, or PBMCs.

Original analysis: Reference gene primer amplification gave nucleated cell count estimates. Some clones are missing from TCRdb's copy, which holds only in-frame ones; the method was immunoSEQ multiplex PCR. V and J calls and clone size follow that table, whereas D and trimming were derived from the DNA. The top ten hold approximately 12% of the sample, which has 100,000 to 150,000 clones, under 85% seen once. With 5 bases removed from V and 2 bases from J, the gap between germline ends came to 21 bases. CDR3 size: 17 residues. The germline V gene has CDR1 LGHNT and CDR2 FRNRAP. This chain connects TRBV12-5 to TRBJ2-5; maybe TRBD2 (7 bases). This sequence originates from a man aged 60 to 69 with acute or convalescent COVID-19. Sequencing was carried out using peripheral blood. The CDR3 sequence: CASGGEGGTLGQETQYF. The DNA for the CDR3 is TGTGCTAGTGGTGGGGAGGGGGGGACCCTCGGGCAAGAGACCCAGTACTTC.